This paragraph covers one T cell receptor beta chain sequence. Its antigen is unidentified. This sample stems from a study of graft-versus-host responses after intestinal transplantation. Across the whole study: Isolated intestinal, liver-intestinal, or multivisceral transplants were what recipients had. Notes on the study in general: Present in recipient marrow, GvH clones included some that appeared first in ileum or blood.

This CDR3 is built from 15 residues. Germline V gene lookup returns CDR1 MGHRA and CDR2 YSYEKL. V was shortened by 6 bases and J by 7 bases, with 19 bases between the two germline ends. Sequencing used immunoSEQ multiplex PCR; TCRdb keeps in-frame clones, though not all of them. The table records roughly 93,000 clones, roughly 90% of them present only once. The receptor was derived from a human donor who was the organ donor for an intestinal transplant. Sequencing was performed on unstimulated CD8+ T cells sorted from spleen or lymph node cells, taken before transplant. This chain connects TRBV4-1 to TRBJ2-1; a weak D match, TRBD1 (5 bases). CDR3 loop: CASSPSQGVGNEQFF. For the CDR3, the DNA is TGCGCCAGCAGTCCAAGTCAAGGGGTGGGAAATGAGCAGTTCTTC.